This TCR beta chain was recorded in a study of blood T cell repertoires in COVID-19. Those who participated ranged in age from roughly 18 to 89 years and resided in 20 to 30 US areas. In Cohort 3, a recovered donor had either two negative PCRs, clearance, or symptom resolution. Original analysis: Quantification of nucleated cells was approximated via reference gene primer amplification. This table comes from immunoSEQ multiplex PCR, and its TCRdb copy is limited to in-frame clones, with some not included. Clone size and the V and J calls come from that table; the DNA yielded D and trimming. Among some 180,000 clones, around 85% were seen once, and the ten largest hold around 6.2%. The germline CDR1 and CDR2 sequences are SNHLY and FYNNEI. The CDR3 extends over 15 amino acids. Trimming took 6 bases from V and 8 from J; bases not matched to a gene: 14.

The sequenced sample consisted of PBMCs or T cells enriched from blood (not recorded which). The TCR originated in a man in his forties who had recovered from COVID-19. The V and J genes are TRBV2 and TRBJ2-3, with 7 bases matching TRBD1. CDR3 region: CASSPGTVSQGTQYF. As DNA, the CDR3 is TGTGCCAGCAGCCCCGGGACAGTCTCTCAGGGTACGCAGTATTTT.